The entry that follows covers one TCR beta chain sequence. What this receptor recognizes is not known. The input lacks base qualities; no much larger clone sits a single base away. Library preparation used the immunoSEQ multiplex PCR assay. Rearranged TCR beta chain sequences were amplified using the hsTCRB Kit according to the manufacturer's protocol. TCRB libraries were sequenced on an Illumina MiSeq. For the original study's pipeline: The kit vendor's proprietary platform handled demultiplexing, trimming and gene mapping. TCRdb mirrors the immuneACCESS table, restricted to in-frame sequences. Some clones are absent from its copies; in checked studies, under half trace to an unresolved V gene, and the reason for the others is unknown. D and trimming were read from the DNA, whereas the V and J calls and clone size are those reported in that table. Within this sample are tens of thousands of clones, with 75% to 90% of them counted one time only. Of the sample, about 1.4% is held by the ten largest clones.

V loses 4 bases, J loses 4 bases, and the germline ends lie 9 bases apart. Measured from the cysteine to the phenylalanine, the CDR3 is 13 residues long. Only CDR3 DNA remains: 39 bases, in frame from the first base. The germline V gene specifies SGHRS as CDR1 and YFSETQ as CDR2. This record comes from a study of a mutant IDH1 vaccine in newly diagnosed glioma (dated by TCRdb to the early 2020s). For context, the study as a whole: Eight vaccinations were administered to patients in weeks 1, 3, 5, 7, 11, 15, 19 and 23, corresponding to visits V03 through V10. Vaccination began 4-6 weeks after radiotherapy alone, or alongside temozolomide cycles in the chemotherapy-containing groups. Of the approximately 35 treated patients, approximately 60% were male and approximately 38% were female, and the mean age was around 40 years. Prior to enrollment, standard therapy consisting of radiotherapy alone, temozolomide alone, or radiochemotherapy with temozolomide had been administered to patients, with the combination being received by most patients. Longitudinal TCRB deep sequencing was done for 25 to 30 treated patients, wherever samples were available for exploratory analyses. Six visits were used for peripheral blood collection: V03 (baseline), V05, V07, V10, V12 and V13.

This sample's time point label indicates: week 23, last vaccination. Each vaccine dose was 300 ug of a 20-mer mutant IDH1 peptide in Montanide, given subcutaneously with topical imiquimod. Newly diagnosed WHO grade 3 or 4 IDH1-mutant astrocytomas showing loss of nuclear ATRX were present in the donors. The samples were drawn from NOA16, a multicentre, single-arm, open-label phase I trial in Germany that tested a mutant IDH1 peptide vaccine in humans for the first time. Genomic DNA for TCRB sequencing was isolated from EDTA blood with the DNeasy Blood and Tissue Kit. Beyond this particular receptor, the publication reports: Immune responses induced by the vaccine were seen in roughly 95% of patients across multiple MHC alleles. PBMC samples for TCRB deep sequencing were selected based on availability. Pseudoprogression seemed to be unrelated to changes in the top peripheral T cell clonotypes found by TCRB sequencing. It was noted by the authors that analyses of patient blood samples could not be reproduced owing to sample limitations.

This clonotype originated in a man in his forties with glioma. The specimen comprised PBMCs, sampled from a glioma patient whose treatment included an IDH1 peptide vaccine. This sequence uses TRBV5-1 and TRBJ2-1, with TRBD1 tentatively as D gene (5 bases match). The DNA sequence reads TGCGCCAGCAGCAAGGACACTTACAATGAGCAGTTCTTC. It translates as CASSKDTYNEQFF.